This entry features one T cell receptor (beta chain) sequence. No cognate antigen has been identified for it. No much larger clone is present one base from it, and per-base qualities are unavailable. The sample comes from a study of Tregs in tolerant kidney transplant recipients (dated by TCRdb to between 2018 and 2021). Some background on the complete study: The study applied TCRbeta sequencing to find donor-specific regulatory T cells before combined kidney and bone marrow transplantation and then followed those same cells after transplant. TCRbeta repertoire sequencing was used in a few healthy controls to compare several ways of expanding Tregs specific for an allogeneic donor. The full study reports these points: Because only a small number of patients were included, the study had limitations, and the results will need to be validated in larger populations as well as under other immunosuppression protocols. Expanding Tregs with activated donor B cells appeared to identify the most biologically relevant and donor-specific TCRbeta repertoire. Biological reproducibility was not directly addressed, though technical replication error appeared minimal.

Thawed PBMCs were FACS-sorted into unstimulated Tregs (CD4+CD25+CD127-), CD4+ non-Tregs (CD4+CD25-), CD4 cells and CD8 cells. Healthy control blood was obtained either as purchased buffy coats or from healthy volunteers. Healthy control blood was processed to PBMCs by Ficoll density gradient and cryopreserved, and patient PBMCs were collected before and after transplant. For TCRbeta CDR3 sequencing, genomic DNA from the sorted cells was extracted using the QIAGEN DNeasy Blood and Tissue Kit. High-throughput TCRbeta CDR3 sequencing was carried out commercially through immunoSEQ, with PCR amplification with bias correction and internal controls included. The original pipeline was this. Unique productive TCRbeta sequences were defined by CDR3 nucleotide sequence when primers matched and otherwise by CDR3 amino acid sequence together with Vbeta and Jbeta genes. Sorting error was corrected by removing sequences shared between sorted populations at a frequency ratio of 2:1 or less, and the remaining shared sequences were assigned to the higher population. Sequences were defined as donor-reactive when expanded at least 5-fold in CFSE-low cells versus unstimulated cells and present at a frequency of at least 0.01% in CFSE-low cells. Repertoire divergence was quantified by Jensen-Shannon divergence calculated from the top 100 TCRbeta sequences ranked by frequency. For any sample with multiple sequencing runs, sorting error was corrected in each run separately before the runs were pooled. The table was pulled from immuneACCESS by TCRdb, which kept in-frame rearrangements only. Such tables lose some clones; where checked, under half of the loss comes from unresolved V genes, and the rest has no known cause. V and J calls and clone size are as listed in that table; D and trimming were resolved from the DNA. The sample records roughly 68,000 clones, about four fifths of which are singletons. The biggest ten clones account for more than 4% of the sample.

Relative to germline, V is 10 bases shorter and J is 9 bases shorter, with 13 bases between their ends. The CDR3 goes from the cysteine to the phenylalanine over 11 residues. The kept DNA is CDR3 alone, 33 bases in frame from the first base. CDR1 and CDR2 (ENHRY, SYGVKD) derive from the germline V gene. This TCR was sampled from a human donor in good health. The sample comprised CD4+ T cells from blood. The rearrangement joined TRBV10-3 to TRBJ1-5, with the identity of the D gene unclear. The CDR3 here reads CATGTLGPQHF. The sequence in DNA is TGTGCCACCGGCACCCTTGGGCCCCAGCATTTT.